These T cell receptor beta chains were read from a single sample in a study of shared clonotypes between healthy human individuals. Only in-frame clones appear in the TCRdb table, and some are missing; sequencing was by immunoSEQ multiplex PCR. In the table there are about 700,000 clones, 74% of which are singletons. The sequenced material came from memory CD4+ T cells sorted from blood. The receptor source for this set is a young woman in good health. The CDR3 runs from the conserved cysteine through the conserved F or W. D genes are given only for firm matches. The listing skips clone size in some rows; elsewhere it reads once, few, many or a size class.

CDR3: CASSLSGTDTQYF
DNA: TGCGCCAGCAGCTTGTCAGGCACAGATACGCAGTATTTT
size: .
D: .
J: TRBJ2-3
V: TRBV5-1

CDR3: CASSQTKGLAESYEQYF
DNA: TGTGCCAGCAGTCAAACGAAGGGACTAGCGGAGTCCTACGAGCAGTACTTC
size: .
D: TRBD2
J: TRBJ2-7
V: TRBV7-8

CDR3: CASSLRTGGTGLVYEQFF
DNA: TGCGCCAGCAGCCTTAGGACAGGCGGGACTGGACTAGTCTATGAGCAGTTCTTC
size: .
D: .
J: TRBJ2-1
V: TRBV4-1

CDR3: CASSIKRESEQYF
DNA: TGTGCCAGTAGTATCAAGCGGGAGAGCGAGCAGTACTTC
size: .
D: TRBD2
J: TRBJ2-7
V: TRBV19

CDR3: CASSTTSTGYEQYF
DNA: TGCGCCAGCAGCACCACTAGTACCGGCTACGAGCAGTACTTC
size: few
D: .
J: TRBJ2-7
V: TRBV5-1

CDR3: CASSYATRRAGGDTQYF
DNA: TGCGCCAGCAGCTACGCTACCCGGCGAGCCGGCGGAGATACGCAGTATTTT
size: .
D: .
J: TRBJ2-3
V: TRBV5-1

CDR3: CASSPPEWVESRDTQYF
DNA: TGTGCCAGTAGTCCGCCGGAATGGGTAGAGTCAAGGGATACGCAGTATTTT
size: once
D: .
J: TRBJ2-3
V: TRBV19

CDR3: CASSEPAGTHPNTDTQYF
DNA: TGTGCCAGCAGTGAACCCGCCGGGACGCATCCTAACACAGATACGCAGTATTTT
size: .
D: .
J: TRBJ2-3
V: TRBV25-1

CDR3: CSAVALRGHNEQFF
DNA: TGCAGCGCGGTAGCGCTCAGAGGTCACAATGAGCAGTTCTTC
size: .
D: .
J: TRBJ2-1
V: TRBV29-1

CDR3: CVRSSREVGQPQHF
DNA: TGTGTCAGAAGCTCCAGGGAGGTGGGTCAGCCCCAGCATTTT
size: many
D: .
J: TRBJ1-5
V: TRBV7-5

CDR3: CASSVLGERLGHTQYF
DNA: TGTGCCAGCAGTGTCCTCGGTGAGAGACTAGGTCATACGCAGTATTTT
size: many
D: .
J: TRBJ2-3
V: TRBV25-1

CDR3: CASSIASNNQPQHF
DNA: TGTGCCAGTAGTATAGCCAGCAACAATCAGCCCCAGCATTTT
size: .
D: .
J: TRBJ1-5
V: TRBV19

CDR3: CASSPQAGSSGNTIYF
DNA: TGTGCCAGCAGCCCGCAGGCAGGGAGCTCTGGAAACACCATATATTTT
size: .
D: .
J: TRBJ1-3
V: TRBV9

CDR3: CASSPDKGAEGNTIYF
DNA: TGTGCCAGCAGCCCTGATAAGGGGGCTGAAGGAAACACCATATATTTT
size: .
D: TRBD1
J: TRBJ1-3
V: TRBV11-2

CDR3: CASSYQGANTDTQYF
DNA: TGTGCCAGCAGTTACCAGGGGGCGAACACAGATACGCAGTATTTT
size: .
D: TRBD1
J: TRBJ2-3
V: TRBV6-6

CDR3: CASSKGPIKKSPRQYF
DNA: TGTGCCAGCAGCAAAGGACCAATAAAAAAGTCTCCTCGGCAGTACTTC
size: .
D: .
J: TRBJ2-7
V: TRBV21-1

CDR3: CASSLAGDGKTQYF
DNA: TGTGCCAGCAGCTTAGCGGGAGATGGAAAGACCCAGTACTTC
size: .
D: TRBD2
J: TRBJ2-5
V: TRBV7-3

CDR3: CASSANRANQPQHF
DNA: TGTGCCAGCAGTGCCAACAGGGCCAATCAGCCCCAGCATTTT
size: once
D: .
J: TRBJ1-5
V: TRBV27

CDR3: CASRREQLTDTIYF
DNA: TGTGCCAGTCGTCGGGAGCAGTTGACGGACACCATATATTTT
size: .
D: .
J: TRBJ1-3
V: TRBV19

CDR3: CASSLGTSAYEQYF
DNA: TGTGCCAGCTCACTAGGGACTTCTGCCTACGAGCAGTACTTC
size: .
D: .
J: TRBJ2-7
V: TRBV18

CDR3: CASSAFYRGSNYGYTF
DNA: TGTGCCAGCAGTGCCTTCTACAGGGGATCTAACTATGGCTACACCTTC
size: .
D: TRBD1
J: TRBJ1-2
V: TRBV28

CDR3: CASSSILGRTSGANVLTF
DNA: TGTGCCAGCAGCTCGATTCTTGGCAGAACCTCTGGGGCCAACGTCCTGACTTTC
size: .
D: .
J: TRBJ2-6
V: TRBV7-9

CDR3: CASSTPDRGGYGYTF
DNA: TGTGCCAGTAGTACCCCCGACAGGGGCGGCTATGGCTACACCTTC
size: .
D: TRBD1
J: TRBJ1-2
V: TRBV19

CDR3: CASSLYRGNTIYF
DNA: TGTGCCAGCAGCTTGTATCGTGGAAACACCATATATTTT
size: once
D: .
J: TRBJ1-3
V: TRBV5-8

CDR3: CASSPQTGPGNEQFF
DNA: TGTGCCAGCTCACCGCAGACAGGCCCAGGGAATGAGCAGTTCTTC
size: few
D: .
J: TRBJ2-1
V: TRBV18

CDR3: CASTNPDRQNTEAFF
DNA: TGTGCCAGTACAAATCCCGACAGGCAGAACACTGAAGCTTTCTTT
size: few
D: .
J: TRBJ1-1
V: TRBV19

CDR3: CASSLGGGLNYGYTF
DNA: TGTGCCAGCAGCTTGGGAGGGGGCCTTAACTATGGCTACACCTTC
size: .
D: TRBD1
J: TRBJ1-2
V: TRBV5-6

CDR3: CASSIPSGSGTDTQYF
DNA: TGCGCCAGCAGCATCCCTAGCGGGAGTGGTACAGATACGCAGTATTTT
size: .
D: TRBD2
J: TRBJ2-3
V: TRBV5-1

CDR3: CASSSGRPIGYNEQFF
DNA: TGTGCCAGCAGTTCAGGTCGGCCTATTGGGTACAATGAGCAGTTCTTC
size: .
D: .
J: TRBJ2-1
V: TRBV27

CDR3: CASSVFYTGELFF
DNA: TGTGCCAGCAGCGTTTTTTACACCGGGGAGCTGTTTTTT
size: .
D: .
J: TRBJ2-2
V: TRBV5-5

CDR3: CASRKEGSTEAFF
DNA: TGTGCCAGTAGAAAGGAAGGGAGCACTGAAGCTTTCTTT
size: once
D: .
J: TRBJ1-1
V: TRBV19

CDR3: CASSFRLAGTSAGELFF
DNA: TGTGCCAGCAGTTTCCGACTAGCGGGGACATCGGCCGGGGAGCTGTTTTTT
size: once
D: TRBD2
J: TRBJ2-2
V: TRBV27

CDR3: CASSAGTAQETQYF
DNA: TGCGCCAGCAGCGCCGGGACAGCCCAAGAGACCCAGTACTTC
size: few
D: TRBD1
J: TRBJ2-5
V: TRBV5-1

CDR3: CASAKTENTEAFF
DNA: TGTGCCAGTGCCAAGACTGAAAACACTGAAGCTTTCTTT
size: .
D: .
J: TRBJ1-1
V: TRBV19

CDR3: CASTGTGITEAFF
DNA: TGTGCCAGCACCGGGACAGGGATAACTGAAGCTTTCTTT
size: .
D: TRBD1
J: TRBJ1-1
V: TRBV2

CDR3: CASRTRGPSSYEQYF
DNA: TGTGCCAGCAGAACCAGAGGCCCGAGCTCCTACGAGCAGTACTTC
size: .
D: .
J: TRBJ2-7
V: TRBV6-5

CDR3: CASSALQGLNQPQHF
DNA: TGTGCCAGCAGCGCCCTGCAGGGGCTAAATCAGCCCCAGCATTTT
size: once
D: .
J: TRBJ1-5
V: TRBV6-5

CDR3: CASSESGNTEAFF
DNA: TGCGCCAGCAGTGAGAGTGGGAACACTGAAGCTTTCTTT
size: .
D: .
J: TRBJ1-1
V: TRBV10-2

CDR3: CASSLYPGPSYGYTF
DNA: TGTGCCAGCAGCTTATACCCAGGGCCGAGCTATGGCTACACCTTC
size: once
D: .
J: TRBJ1-2
V: TRBV7-8

CDR3: CASSLEWAGSYNEQFF
DNA: TGTGCCAGCAGCTTAGAGTGGGCGGGGTCATACAATGAGCAGTTCTTC
size: .
D: .
J: TRBJ2-1
V: TRBV7-8

CDR3: CASSLRGYGYTF
DNA: TGTGCCAGCAGCTTGCGGGGATATGGCTACACCTTC
size: few
D: .
J: TRBJ1-2
V: TRBV11-1